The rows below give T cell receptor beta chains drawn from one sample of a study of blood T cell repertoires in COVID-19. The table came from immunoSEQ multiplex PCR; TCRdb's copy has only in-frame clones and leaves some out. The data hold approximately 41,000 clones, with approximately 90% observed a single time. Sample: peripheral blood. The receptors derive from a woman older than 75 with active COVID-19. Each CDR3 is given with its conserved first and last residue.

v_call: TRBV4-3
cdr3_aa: CASSQVFEGRGFGEQYF

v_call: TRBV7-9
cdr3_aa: CASSLVQDSEAFF

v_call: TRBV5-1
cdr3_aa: CASSLVLDTGELFF

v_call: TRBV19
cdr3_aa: CASSIQGRGTEAFF

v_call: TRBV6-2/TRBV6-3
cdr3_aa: CASSYIASGKNEQYF

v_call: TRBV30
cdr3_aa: CAWARGGTYNEQFF

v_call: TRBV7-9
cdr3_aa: CASTLDSVNTEAFF

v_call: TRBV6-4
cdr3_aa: CASSTDRGPYNEQFF

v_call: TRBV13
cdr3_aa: CASRRDRGEQYF

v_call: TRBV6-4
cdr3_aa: CASSGNPGQGTYGYTF

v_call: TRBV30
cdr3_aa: CAWSDEGIQGPQHF

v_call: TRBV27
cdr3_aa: CASRKDRLHYGYTF

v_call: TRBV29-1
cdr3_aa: CSVSTGADNEQFF

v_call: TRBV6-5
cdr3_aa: CASESAGTGPYEQYF

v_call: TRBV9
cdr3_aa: CASSSRQETYEQYF

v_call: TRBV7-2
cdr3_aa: CASSIGSGIRTDTQYF

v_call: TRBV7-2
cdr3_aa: CASSLVAGTDTQYF

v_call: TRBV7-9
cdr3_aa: CASSLERNYGYTF

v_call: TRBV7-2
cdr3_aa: CASSFFALTSGGALYF

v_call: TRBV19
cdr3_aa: CASSKRTGTGDYNEQFF

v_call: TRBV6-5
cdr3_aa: CASSYSQMNTEAFF

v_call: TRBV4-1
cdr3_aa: CASSPPGGSGIIQYF

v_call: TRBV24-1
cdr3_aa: CATSDSGMNANYGYTF

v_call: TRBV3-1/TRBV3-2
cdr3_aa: CASSQGRHYGYTF

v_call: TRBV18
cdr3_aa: CATTSANNEQFF

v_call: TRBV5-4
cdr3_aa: CASSSPLGGNEGYTF

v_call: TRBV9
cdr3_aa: CASSVGGTYEQYF

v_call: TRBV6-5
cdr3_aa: CASSKTGGSYEQYF

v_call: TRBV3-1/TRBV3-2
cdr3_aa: CASSGLLNTGELFF

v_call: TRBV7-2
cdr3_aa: CASSETGIGNTIYF

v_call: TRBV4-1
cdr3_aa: CASSQLSGGHTDTQYF

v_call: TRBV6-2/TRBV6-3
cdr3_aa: CASSRTSIKNTEAFF

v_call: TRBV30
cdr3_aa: CAWSVRGGDEKLFF

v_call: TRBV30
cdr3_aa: CAWSVRGDTQYF

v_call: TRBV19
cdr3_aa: CASSIHSRVRDTDEGYTF

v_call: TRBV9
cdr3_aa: CASSVAWTGEQYF

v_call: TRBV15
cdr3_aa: CATSRRGAYEQYF

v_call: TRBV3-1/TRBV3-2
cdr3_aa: CASSQQTGGNYGYTF

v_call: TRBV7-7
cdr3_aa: CASSMRLAGGPDEQFF

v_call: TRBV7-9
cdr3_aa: CASSSDSPLSSYEQYF

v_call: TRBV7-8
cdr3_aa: CASSPRMGTGSGNTIYF

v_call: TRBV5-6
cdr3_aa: CASSLWGGAKDEQFF

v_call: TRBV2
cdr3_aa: CASSEEGAHYNEQFF

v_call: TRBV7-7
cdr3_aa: CTSGRGTEAFF

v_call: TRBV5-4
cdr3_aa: CASSAARAQETQYF

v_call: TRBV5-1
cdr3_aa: CASSLGQGNTGELFF

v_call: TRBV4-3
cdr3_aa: CASSPRTGRIQFF

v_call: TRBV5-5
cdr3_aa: CASRKQGRDTEAFF

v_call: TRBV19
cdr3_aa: CASSIGDRGRGNQPQHF

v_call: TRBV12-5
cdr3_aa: CASGRDTSNTQYF

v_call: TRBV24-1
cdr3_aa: CATSDPSGVEGYTF

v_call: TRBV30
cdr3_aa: CAWSPRRYGYTF

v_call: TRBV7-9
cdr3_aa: CASTGGGQGETQYF